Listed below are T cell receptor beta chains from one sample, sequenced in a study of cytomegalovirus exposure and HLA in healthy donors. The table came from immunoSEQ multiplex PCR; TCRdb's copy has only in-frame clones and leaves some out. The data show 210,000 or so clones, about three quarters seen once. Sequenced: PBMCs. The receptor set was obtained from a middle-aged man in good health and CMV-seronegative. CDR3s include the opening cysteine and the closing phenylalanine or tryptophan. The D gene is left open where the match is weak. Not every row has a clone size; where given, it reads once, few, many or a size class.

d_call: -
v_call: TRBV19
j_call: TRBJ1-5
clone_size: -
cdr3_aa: CASSTQGWAQHF
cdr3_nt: TGTGCCAGTAGTACCCAGGGATGGGCCCAGCATTTT

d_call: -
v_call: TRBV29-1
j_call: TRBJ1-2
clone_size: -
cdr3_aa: CSVVAGGNGYTF
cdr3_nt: TGCAGCGTTGTTGCGGGGGGAAATGGCTACACCTTC

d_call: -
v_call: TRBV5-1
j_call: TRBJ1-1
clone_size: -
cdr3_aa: CASSLATTGGTEAFF
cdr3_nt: TGCGCCAGCAGCTTGGCGACAACCGGCGGGACTGAAGCTTTCTTT

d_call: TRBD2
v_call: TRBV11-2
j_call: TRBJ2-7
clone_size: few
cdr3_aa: CASSLMGRGLDHEQYF
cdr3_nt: TGTGCCAGCAGCTTAATGGGGCGGGGACTAGACCACGAGCAGTACTTC

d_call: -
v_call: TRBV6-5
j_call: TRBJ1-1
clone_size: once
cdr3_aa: CASSYEQGNRNTEAFF
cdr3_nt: TGTGCCAGCAGTTACGAACAGGGAAATCGGAACACTGAAGCTTTCTTT

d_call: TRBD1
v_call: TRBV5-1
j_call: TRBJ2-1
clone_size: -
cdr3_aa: CASSSGWTGSANEQFF
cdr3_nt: TGCGCCAGCAGCTCGGGGTGGACAGGGTCCGCCAATGAGCAGTTCTTC

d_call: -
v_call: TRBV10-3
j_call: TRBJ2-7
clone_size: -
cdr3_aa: CAGGGSSYEQYF
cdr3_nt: TGTGCCGGGGGCGGCAGCTCCTACGAGCAGTACTTC

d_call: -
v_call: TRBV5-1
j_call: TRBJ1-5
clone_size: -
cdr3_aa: CASSLDGDQPQHF
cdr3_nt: TGCGCCAGCAGCTTGGACGGGGATCAGCCCCAGCATTTT

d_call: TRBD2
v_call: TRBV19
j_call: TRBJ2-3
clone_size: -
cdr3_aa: CASRLAGVADTQYF
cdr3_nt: TGTGCCAGTAGGCTAGCGGGGGTTGCAGATACGCAGTATTTT

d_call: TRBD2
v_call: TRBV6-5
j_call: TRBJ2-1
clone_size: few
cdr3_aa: CASGSGGSYNEQFF
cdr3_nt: TGTGCCAGCGGGTCGGGAGGGTCCTACAATGAGCAGTTCTTC

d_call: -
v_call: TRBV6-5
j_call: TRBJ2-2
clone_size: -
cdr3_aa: CASSRTPNTGELFF
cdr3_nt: TGTGCCAGCAGTAGGACACCGAACACCGGGGAGCTGTTTTTT

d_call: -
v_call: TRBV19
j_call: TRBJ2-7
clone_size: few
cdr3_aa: CASTWDKNSYEQYF
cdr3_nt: TGTGCCAGTACCTGGGACAAAAATTCCTACGAGCAGTACTTC

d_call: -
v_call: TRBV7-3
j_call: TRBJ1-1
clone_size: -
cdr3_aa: CASSSSAGNTEAFF
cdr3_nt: TGTGCCAGCAGCTCCTCAGCAGGAAACACTGAAGCTTTCTTT

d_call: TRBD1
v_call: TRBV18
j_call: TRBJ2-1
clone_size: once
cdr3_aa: CASSPLEGAAAMVEQFF
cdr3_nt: TGTGCCAGCTCACCATTAGAGGGGGCGGCAGCTATGGTTGAGCAGTTCTTC

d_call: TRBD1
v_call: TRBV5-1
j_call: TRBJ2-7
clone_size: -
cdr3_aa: CASSVRDRAPYEQYF
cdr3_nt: TGCGCCAGCAGCGTCCGGGACAGGGCCCCCTACGAGCAGTACTTC

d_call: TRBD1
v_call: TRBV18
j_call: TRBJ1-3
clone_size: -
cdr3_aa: CASSPPLTGAFGNTIYF
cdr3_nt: TGTGCCAGCTCACCACCGCTGACAGGGGCCTTTGGAAACACCATATATTTT

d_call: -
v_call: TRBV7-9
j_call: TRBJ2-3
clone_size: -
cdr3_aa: CASSYPGEMQYF
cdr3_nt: TGTGCCAGCAGCTACCCAGGGGAGATGCAGTATTTT

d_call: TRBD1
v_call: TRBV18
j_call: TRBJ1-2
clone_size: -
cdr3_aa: CASSPPGTGSIFAHYGYTF
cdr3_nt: TGTGCCAGCTCACCACCGGGGACAGGCTCAATCTTTGCTCACTATGGCTACACCTTC

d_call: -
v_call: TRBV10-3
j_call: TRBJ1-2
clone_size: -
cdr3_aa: CAIRTASNGYTF
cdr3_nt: TGTGCCATCAGGACAGCCTCTAATGGCTACACCTTC

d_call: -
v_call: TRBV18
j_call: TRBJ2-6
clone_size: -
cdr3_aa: CASSKATAGANVLTF
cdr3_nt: TGTGCCAGCTCAAAGGCGACTGCTGGGGCCAACGTCCTGACTTTC

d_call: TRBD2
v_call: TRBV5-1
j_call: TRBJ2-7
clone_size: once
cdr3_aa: CASSFPPNKGASGSYEQYF
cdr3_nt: TGCGCCAGCAGCTTTCCTCCGAATAAGGGAGCTAGCGGGAGCTACGAGCAGTACTTC

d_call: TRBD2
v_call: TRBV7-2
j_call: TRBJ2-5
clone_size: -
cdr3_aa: CASSLALAGGDYF
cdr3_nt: TGTGCCAGCAGCTTAGCGCTAGCGGGAGGGGATTACTTC

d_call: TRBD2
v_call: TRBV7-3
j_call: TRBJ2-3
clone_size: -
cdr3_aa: CASSPVAGARDTQYF
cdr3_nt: TGTGCCAGCAGCCCCGTAGCGGGGGCCCGAGATACGCAGTATTTT

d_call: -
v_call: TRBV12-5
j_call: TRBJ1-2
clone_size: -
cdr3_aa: CASGLVILRQFRNYGYTF
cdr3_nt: TGTGCTAGTGGTTTGGTCATTCTGAGACAGTTTAGGAACTATGGCTACACCTTC

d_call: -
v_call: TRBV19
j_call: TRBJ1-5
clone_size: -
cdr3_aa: CASSSRLIYSNQPQHF
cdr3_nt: TGTGCCAGTAGTTCCCGACTGATCTATAGCAATCAGCCCCAGCATTTT

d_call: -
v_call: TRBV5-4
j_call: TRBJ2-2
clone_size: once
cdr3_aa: CASSLRDMGFGTGELFF
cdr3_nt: TGTGCCAGCAGCTTGCGGGACATGGGTTTTGGGACCGGGGAGCTGTTTTTT

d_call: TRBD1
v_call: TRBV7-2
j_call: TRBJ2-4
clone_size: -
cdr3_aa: CASSLNQGADIQYF
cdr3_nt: TGTGCCAGCAGCTTAAATCAGGGGGCGGACATTCAGTACTTC

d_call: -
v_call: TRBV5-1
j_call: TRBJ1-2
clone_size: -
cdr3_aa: CASSEEGGRSEVDYGYTF
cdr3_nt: TGCGCCAGCAGCGAAGAGGGGGGGCGATCAGAGGTGGACTATGGCTACACCTTC

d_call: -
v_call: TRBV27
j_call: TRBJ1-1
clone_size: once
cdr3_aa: CASSLFPGDTEAFF
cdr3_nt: TGTGCCAGCAGTTTGTTCCCGGGGGACACTGAAGCTTTCTTT

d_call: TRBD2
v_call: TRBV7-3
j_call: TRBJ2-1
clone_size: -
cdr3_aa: CASSLTGLAGLNEQFF
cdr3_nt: TGTGCCAGCAGCTTAACGGGACTAGCGGGCCTCAATGAGCAGTTCTTC

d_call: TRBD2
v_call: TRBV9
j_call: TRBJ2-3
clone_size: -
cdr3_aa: CASSPGLAGGTLTDTQYF
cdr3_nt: TGTGCCAGCAGCCCGGGACTAGCGGGGGGAACTTTAACAGATACGCAGTATTTT

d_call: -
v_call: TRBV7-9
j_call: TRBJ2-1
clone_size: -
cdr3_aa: CASTGPPHHNEQFF
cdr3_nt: TGTGCCAGCACTGGCCCCCCACACCACAATGAGCAGTTCTTC

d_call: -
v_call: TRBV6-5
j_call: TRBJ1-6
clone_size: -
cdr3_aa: CASSRIWTANSPLHF
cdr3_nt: TGTGCCAGCAGCCGGATTTGGACAGCCAATTCACCCCTCCACTTT

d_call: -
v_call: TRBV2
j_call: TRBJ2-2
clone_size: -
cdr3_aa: CASREGGNTGELFF
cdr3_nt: TGTGCCAGCAGGGAGGGAGGGAACACCGGGGAGCTGTTTTTT

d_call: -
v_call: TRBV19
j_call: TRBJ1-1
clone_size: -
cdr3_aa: CASMRGGTEAFF
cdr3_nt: TGTGCCAGCATGAGAGGGGGAACTGAAGCTTTCTTT

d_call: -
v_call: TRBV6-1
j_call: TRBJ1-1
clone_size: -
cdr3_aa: CASSEVQDTEAFF
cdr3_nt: TGTGCCAGCAGTGAAGTGCAGGATACTGAAGCTTTCTTT

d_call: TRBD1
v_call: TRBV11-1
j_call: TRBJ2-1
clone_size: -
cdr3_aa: CASSLTGGEIPYNEQFF
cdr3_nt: TGTGCCAGCAGCCTAACAGGGGGCGAGATTCCCTACAATGAGCAGTTCTTC

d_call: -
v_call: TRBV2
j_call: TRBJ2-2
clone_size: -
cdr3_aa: CASKVSGANTGELFF
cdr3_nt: TGTGCCAGCAAGGTCTCGGGGGCGAACACCGGGGAGCTGTTTTTT

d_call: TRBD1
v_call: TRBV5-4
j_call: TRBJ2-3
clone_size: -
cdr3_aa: CASSFQTGAGTDTQYF
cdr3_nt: TGTGCCAGCAGCTTTCAGACAGGGGCTGGCACAGATACGCAGTATTTT

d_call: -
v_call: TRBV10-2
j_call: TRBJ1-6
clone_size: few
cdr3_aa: CASRREDNSPLHF
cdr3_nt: TGCGCCAGCAGGAGGGAGGATAATTCACCCCTCCACTTT

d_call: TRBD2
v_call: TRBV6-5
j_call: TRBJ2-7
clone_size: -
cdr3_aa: CASRVSGSSYEQYF
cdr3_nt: TGTGCCAGCAGGGTTAGCGGGTCGTCCTACGAGCAGTACTTC

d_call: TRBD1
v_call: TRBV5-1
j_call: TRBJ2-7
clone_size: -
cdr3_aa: CASKPGQGLYEQYF
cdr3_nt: TGCGCCAGTAAACCGGGACAGGGATTATACGAGCAGTACTTC

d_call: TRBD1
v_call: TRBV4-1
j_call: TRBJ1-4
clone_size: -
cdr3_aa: CASSRPGQGGINEKLFF
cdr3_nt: TGCGCCAGCAGCAGGCCCGGACAGGGGGGGATCAATGAAAAACTGTTTTTT

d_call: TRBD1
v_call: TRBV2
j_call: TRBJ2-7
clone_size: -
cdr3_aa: CASSDGQVYNGYEQYF
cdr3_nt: TGTGCCAGCAGTGATGGACAGGTGTATAATGGGTACGAGCAGTACTTC

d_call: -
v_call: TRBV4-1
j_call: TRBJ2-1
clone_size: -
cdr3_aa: CASSQVGSETNEQFF
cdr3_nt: TGCGCCAGCAGCCAAGTCGGGAGTGAGACCAATGAGCAGTTCTTC

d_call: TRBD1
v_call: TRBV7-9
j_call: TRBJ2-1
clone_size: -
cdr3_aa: CASSLMGQGSRNEQFF
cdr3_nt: TGTGCCAGCAGCTTAATGGGACAGGGGTCAAGGAATGAGCAGTTCTTC

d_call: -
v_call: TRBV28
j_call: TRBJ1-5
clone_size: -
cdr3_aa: CASSEGNQPQHF
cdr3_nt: TGTGCCAGCAGCGAGGGCAATCAGCCCCAGCATTTT

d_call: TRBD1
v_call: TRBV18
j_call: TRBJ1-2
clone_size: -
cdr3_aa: CASSPRQGAAYGYTF
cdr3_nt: TGTGCCAGCTCCCCCCGACAGGGGGCGGCCTATGGCTACACCTTC

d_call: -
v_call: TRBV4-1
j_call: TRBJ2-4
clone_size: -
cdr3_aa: CASSQGGASGTKNIQYF
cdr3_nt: TGCGCCAGCAGCCAAGGGGGGGCTAGCGGAACCAAAAACATTCAGTACTTC

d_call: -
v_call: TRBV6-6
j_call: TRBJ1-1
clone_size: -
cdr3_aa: CASSYGGNTEAFF
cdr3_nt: TGTGCCAGCAGTTACGGCGGAAACACTGAAGCTTTCTTT